The clone carrying this T cell receptor (beta chain) was found once. Its antigen remains unknown. The record originates from a study of cytomegalovirus exposure and HLA in healthy donors. The CDR3 sequence is 15 residues long. Trimming stripped 3 bases from V and 7 bases from J, with 13 bases between. Germline V CDR1 and CDR2: LNHDA, SQIVND (reference sequence). Primers included in the PCR were 60 Vbeta and 13 Jbeta primers. Only in-frame clones appear in the TCRdb table, and some are missing; sequencing was by immunoSEQ multiplex PCR. This sample has about 130,000 clones; 80% occur once, and the top ten carry 4%. Study outcomes and limitations: A later analysis linked 15,000 to 20,000 TCR beta sequences to HLA alleles at 0.05 false discovery rate. Among donors in an Asian-associated ancestry cluster, a later analysis reportedly found fewer N-insertions than the roughly 700-donor mean. Later, an analysis showed that TCR beta chains associated with HLA were more clonally expanded than others that were equally common. The investigators catalogued 150 or so TCR beta chains as cytomegalovirus-associated.

Sequenced sample: PBMCs. This receptor was taken from a woman aged 40 to 50 in good health and CMV-seronegative. The J gene is TRBJ1-6, the V gene TRBV19; a weak D match, TRBD1 (5 bases). Here the CDR3 reads CASSIDSEGNSPLHF. The CDR3 DNA follows: TGTGCCAGTAGTATCGACAGCGAAGGAAATTCACCCCTCCACTTT.